This is a list of T cell receptor beta chains from one sample in a study of monozygotic twins with inflammatory bowel disease. For each CDR3 protein, TCRdb gives one entry from its re-call of the 5' RACE reads, without DNA. Listed are 200,000 to 250,000 distinct CDR3 sequences; 7.5% to 9.5% falls within the top ten. Sequencing input: blood. These TCRs come from a human donor with ulcerative colitis or Crohn's disease, or a healthy co-twin of an affected twin (not recorded which). Each CDR3 is given with its conserved first and last residue. The order of the fields is V gene, J gene, CDR3 protein.

V: TRBV10-3; J: TRBJ1-2; CDR3: CAISLEDTYGYTF
V: TRBV4-1; J: TRBJ1-2; CDR3: CASSQDGAQAGVGYTF
V: TRBV7-2; J: TRBJ2-5; CDR3: CASSFLPEETQYF
V: TRBV6-2/TRBV6-3; J: TRBJ2-1; CDR3: CASSYSTPTGNEQFF
V: TRBV6-5; J: TRBJ2-7; CDR3: CASSYSGTYEQYF
V: TRBV19; J: TRBJ1-5; CDR3: CASSIDRRWNQPQHF
V: TRBV5-1; J: TRBJ2-1; CDR3: CASSSEGSSYNEQFF
V: TRBV6-2/TRBV6-3; J: TRBJ2-7; CDR3: CASSTGLYEQYF
V: TRBV6-5; J: TRBJ1-5; CDR3: CASSSGQGYQPQHF
V: TRBV27; J: TRBJ2-7; CDR3: CASSFWGPSGEQYF
V: TRBV29-1; J: TRBJ2-1; CDR3: CTHLTGGGRNEQFF